Following are 32 T cell receptor beta chains from one sample sequenced in a study of T cells in Graves' hyperthyroidism and ophthalmopathy (dated by TCRdb to the late 2010s). To prepare the library, multiplex PCR was applied. TCRdb shows the sequencer as Illumina HiSeq 2000. TCR beta CDR3 regions were amplified from RNA transcripts. The TCR CDR3 was subjected to a first round of RT-PCR using the HTBI primer set and the Qiagen OneStep RT-PCR kit. Using fastp trimming at Q25 and MiXCR clonotype assembly, TCRdb reanalyzed the public sequencing data and kept in-frame beta chains. Under each unique CDR3 protein, matching rows form one entry showing the most common genes and DNA. The sample includes a few hundred thousand distinct CDR3 sequences, with around a fifth observed a single time. Of the sample, less than 40% falls within the top ten clones. The sequenced sample consisted of blood. The receptors stem from a man aged 50 or older with Graves' ophthalmopathy.

There are a few counts of this clonotype. V gene TRBV7-6 combines with J gene TRBJ1-4, with D possibly being TRBD1 (5 bases). Deletions cut 0 bases from V and 3 bases from J, with 23 bases between. Germline lookup yields CDR1 SGHVS and CDR2 FNYEAQ. This CDR3 contains 20 residues. The chain's CDR3 is CASSLAGETDGLISNEKLFF. The CDR3 DNA sequence: TGTGCCAGCAGCTTAGCGGGGGAAACGGACGGCCTGATTTCTAATGAAAAACTGTTTTTT. Supplemented by reference TRBV7-6 and TRBJ1-4, the full variable domain reads GAGVSQSPRYKVTKRGQDVALRCDPISGHVSLYWYRQALGQGPEFLTYFNYEAQQDKSGLPNDRFSAERPEGSISTLTIQRTEQRDSAMYRCASSLAGETDGLISNEKLFFGSGTQLSVL.

As regards this clonotype: A read error is possible here, since a much larger clone lies one base away. The genes are TRBV7-8 and TRBJ1-5; no clear D. Germline lookup yields CDR1 SGHVS and CDR2 FQNEAQ. This CDR3 spans 13 amino acids. Written as DNA, the CDR3 is TGTGCCAGTTCACAGTCCTTCAATCGGCCCCAGCATTTT. Protein: CASSQSFNRPQHF.

This clonotype has only a few counts. The chain joins TRBV27 to TRBJ2-3; 8 nucleotides align to TRBD2. Germline CDR1 and CDR2: MNHEY and SMNVEV (reference sequence). J was trimmed by 0 bases and V by 2 bases; bases with no gene match: 10. This CDR3 contains 18 residues. The CDR3: CASSLRPVTSGSTDTQYF. CDR3 nucleotides: TGTGCCAGCAGTTTACGGCCCGTCACTAGCGGCAGCACAGATACGCAGTATTTT.

This clonotype was counted ten times or more. The chain links TRBV11-3 to TRBJ2-1; D is unresolved. The V and J ends lost 1 base and 8 bases respectively, with 21 bases between them. The CDR3 is 17 amino acids. Germline V gives CDR1 SGHNT, CDR2 YENEEA. CDR3: CASSLASRSHWSHEQFF. The CDR3 DNA reads as TGTGCCAGCAGCTTAGCTTCCCGGTCTCATTGGTCCCATGAGCAGTTCTTC. Variable domain in full (rest from reference TRBV11-3 and TRBJ2-1): EAGVVQSPRYKIIEKKQPVAFWCNPISGHNTLYWYLQNLGQGPELLIRYENEEAVDDSQLPKDRFSAERLKGVDSTLKIQPAELGDSAVYLCASSLASRSHWSHEQFFGPGTRLTVL.

Ten or more counts support this clonotype. V usage is TRBV19 and J usage is TRBJ2-3; 7 nucleotides agree with TRBD1. CDR3 size: 13 residues. The ends lost 7 bases at V and 1 base at J; junction bases unmatched: 2. In germline, CDR1 is LNHDA, CDR2 SQIVND (reference sequence). The CDR3 DNA is TGTGCCAGTAACAGGGGTCGCACAGATACGCAGTATTTT. Its translation: CASNRGRTDTQYF. The full variable domain, rest sourced from reference TRBV19 and TRBJ2-3, is DGGITQSPKYLFRKEGQNVTLSCEQNLNHDAMYWYRQDPGQGLRLIYYSQIVNDFQKGDIAEGYSVSREKKESFPLTVTSAQKNPTAFYLCASNRGRTDTQYFGPGTRLTVL.

This clonotype was detected ten times or more. The chain is built from TRBV5-1 and TRBJ2-5, with 10 bases identical to TRBD2. Germline loops: CDR1 SGHRS, CDR2 YFSETQ. This CDR3 is 14 amino acids long. With 4 bases clipped from V and 5 bases from J, the junction kept 5 bases outside the gene matches. For the CDR3, the DNA is TGCGCCAGCAGCAAAGGGACTAGCGAGGAGACCCAGTACTTC. This codes for CASSKGTSEETQYF.

The table lists this clonotype with many counts. V and J are TRBV7-9 and TRBJ2-1; D may correspond to TRBD1 or TRBD2 (5 bases each). The CDR3 has 15 residues. Trimming removed 4 bases from V and 5 bases from J, with 15 bases in between. The germline V gene has CDR1 SEHNR and CDR2 FQNEAQ (reference sequence). CDR3: CASSSRYRGHNEQFF. CDR3 bases: TGTGCCAGCAGCTCCCGCTACCGGGGACACAATGAGCAGTTCTTC.

Only a few counts were recorded for this clonotype. This chain connects TRBV13 to TRBJ2-5, with TRBD1 matching over 8 bases. Unmatched junction bases numbered 6, after V lost 1 base and J lost 5 bases. The CDR3 runs 15 residues. From germline, CDR1 is PRHDT and CDR2 FYEKMQ (reference sequence). This chain's CDR3 is CASSLVNTGGETQYF. CDR3 coding DNA: TGTGCCAGCAGCTTAGTTAACACAGGGGGTGAGACCCAGTACTTC.

A word on this clonotype: A much more abundant neighbour one base away suggests this may be a read error. The gene calls are TRBV20-1 and TRBJ1-1; 9 nucleotides line up with TRBD1. Germline V gene lookup returns CDR1 DFQATT and CDR2 SNEGSKA (reference sequence). The CDR3 extends over 12 amino acids. The CDR3 sequence: CSAPQGATEASF. CDR3 DNA sequence: TGCAGTGCTCCACAGGGGGCCACTGAAGCTTCCTTT.

This clonotype was seen many times. The rearrangement uses TRBV7-2 and TRBJ2-7, with a tentative D call TRBD2 (7 bases). The CDR3 extends over 14 amino acids. V was shortened by 1 base and J by 5 bases, with 12 bases between the two germline ends. Per the germline V gene, CDR1 is SGHTA and CDR2 is FQGNSA. The CDR3 nucleotides read TGTGCCAGCAGCTTAGTCTTGGGGGGGCACGAGCAGTACTTC. Protein product: CASSLVLGGHEQYF. The full variable domain, rest sourced from reference TRBV7-2 and TRBJ2-7, is GAGVSQSPSNKVTEKGKDVELRCDPISGHTALYWYRQSLGQGLEFLIYFQGNSAPDKSGLPSDRFSAERTGGSVSTLTIQRTQQEDSAVYLCASSLVLGGHEQYFGPGTRLTVT.

This clonotype was picked up many times. This chain uses TRBV6-1 with TRBJ1-5, with D unclear. V was shortened by 2 bases and J by 3 bases, with 8 bases between the two germline ends. There are 14 residues in the CDR3. Germline V gene sequence: CDR1 MNHNS, CDR2 SASEGT. This chain's CDR3 is CASSEWVVNQPQHF. The CDR3 DNA reads TGTGCCAGCAGTGAATGGGTAGTCAATCAGCCCCAGCATTTT.

The sample holds many counts of this clonotype. V gene TRBV28 combines with J gene TRBJ1-5, with D maybe TRBD1 (5 bases). The V end was cut by 5 bases, the J end by 7 bases, with 9 bases between. The CDR3 is 12 residues long. Germline V gene data show CDR1 as MDHEN and CDR2 as SYDVKM. The CDR3 DNA sequence: TGTGCCAGCAGTAATTGGGGCCAGCCCCAGCATTTT. Its translation: CASSNWGQPQHF. Together with reference TRBV28 and TRBJ1-5, the CDR3 gives the full variable domain: DVKVTQSSRYLVKRTGEKVFLECVQDMDHENMFWYRQDPGLGLRLIYFSYDVKMKEKGDIPEGYSVSREKKERFSLILESASTNQTSMYLCASSNWGQPQHFGDGTRLSIL.

The gene calls are TRBV4-2 and TRBJ2-7, with 11 bases fitting TRBD2. J was trimmed by 4 bases and V by 3 bases; bases with no gene match: 5. The CDR3 totals 15 residues. The V gene's germline CDR1 is LGHNA and CDR2 YNFKEQ. CDR3 sequence (DNA): TGTGCCAGCAGCCAGGGACTAGCGGAGACGTACGAGCAGTACTTC. Residues: CASSQGLAETYEQYF.

This clonotype was seen only a few times. This may stem from a read error, because a much larger clone lies one nucleotide away. The chain employs TRBV5-1 and TRBJ2-7; 7 bases fit TRBD2. Germline loops: CDR1 SGHRS, CDR2 YFSETQ. The CDR3 is 13 residues long. CDR3 loop: CAGRHTLADEQYF. DNA for the CDR3: TGCGCCGGCAGACATACTCTAGCGGACGAGCAGTACTTC.

This rearrangement joins TRBV7-8 to TRBJ1-3; D is uncertain. Germline CDR1 is SGHVS and CDR2 is FQNEAQ. This CDR3 is 17 amino acids long. Trimming left V 4 bases short and J 0 bases short, with 16 bases between. CDR3 protein: CASSSRSHGVSGNTIYF. DNA of the CDR3: TGTGCCAGCAGCTCCCGCTCGCACGGGGTCTCTGGAAACACCATATATTTT.

This clonotype showed up many times. CDR3 sequence (DNA): TGTGCCAGCAGGGGGACTAGCGAATACAATGAGCAGTTCTTC. As protein: CASRGTSEYNEQFF. The V gene is TRBV7-2, the J gene TRBJ2-1; 10 bases are shared with TRBD2. Trimming took 6 bases from V and 4 from J; bases not matched to a gene: 3. Per germline, CDR1 SGHTA and CDR2 FQGNSA. The CDR3 spans 14 residues.

At least ten counts were recorded for this clonotype. The rearrangement uses TRBV7-2 and TRBJ1-5; D not certain. The CDR3 covers 13 residues. V lost 2 bases and J lost 0, with 2 bases in between. CDR1 is SGHTA, CDR2 FQGNSA, per germline. CDR3 sequence: CASSLFSNQPQHF. CDR3 nucleotide sequence: TGTGCCAGCAGCTTATTTAGCAATCAGCCCCAGCATTTT. The full variable domain, its missing parts supplied by reference TRBV7-2 and TRBJ1-5, is GAGVSQSPSNKVTEKGKDVELRCDPISGHTALYWYRQSLGQGLEFLIYFQGNSAPDKSGLPSDRFSAERTGGSVSTLTIQRTQQEDSAVYLCASSLFSNQPQHFGDGTRLSIL.

This clonotype appeared many times. This chain connects TRBV3-1 to TRBJ2-1; D is perhaps TRBD2 (6 bases). The CDR3 is made up of 12 amino acids. The V and J ends lost 4 bases and 8 bases respectively, with 9 bases between them. From germline, CDR1 is LGHDT and CDR2 YNNKEL (reference sequence). CDR3 in amino acids: CASSLRDYEQFF. The CDR3 bases are TGTGCCAGCAGCCTAAGGGACTATGAGCAGTTCTTC.

This clonotype was seen a few times. The CDR3 spells CATSYTDTQYF. CDR3 coding DNA: TGTGCCACCAGTTATACAGATACGCAGTATTTT. This rearrangement joins TRBV24-1 to TRBJ2-3; the D is unclear. The CDR3 is 11 amino acids. Per germline, CDR1 KGHDR and CDR2 SFDVKD. The germline V and J ends were trimmed by 6 bases and 3 bases, with 3 bases remaining between them.

This clonotype was picked up a small number of times. The chain is built from TRBV6-1 and TRBJ2-6; D is undetermined. This CDR3 is 14 amino acids long. V lost 4 bases, J lost 0 bases, and 4 bases lay in between. The germline V gene has CDR1 MNHNS and CDR2 SASEGT. CDR3 bases: TGTGCCAGCAGTGGACACTCTGGGGCCAACGTCCTGACTTTC. The encoded protein is CASSGHSGANVLTF.

This clonotype was observed many times. V usage is TRBV7-3 and J usage is TRBJ1-2; D is perhaps TRBD1 (6 bases). CDR1 SGHTA and CDR2 FQGTGA come from the germline V gene. The length of the CDR3 is 14 residues. Trimming shortened V by 4 bases and J by 8 bases, and 17 bases separated the two germline ends. CDR3 in DNA: TGTGCCAGCAGCTCGCCGTTGGGGGCGGAGGGCTACACCTTC. Amino acids: CASSSPLGAEGYTF.

This clonotype was counted ten times or more. The J gene is TRBJ2-7, the V gene TRBV28, with 8 bases matching TRBD1. The CDR3 has 15 residues. Germline lookup yields CDR1 MDHEN and CDR2 SYDVKM. With V trimmed by 3 bases and J by 6 bases, 10 bases remained unmatched. The CDR3 reads CASSFPGQALLEQYF. The CDR3 coding sequence is TGTGCCAGCAGTTTCCCGGGACAGGCCCTACTCGAGCAGTACTTC. Based on the CDR3 plus reference TRBV28 and TRBJ2-7, the full variable domain is DVKVTQSSRYLVKRTGEKVFLECVQDMDHENMFWYRQDPGLGLRLIYFSYDVKMKEKGDIPEGYSVSREKKERFSLILESASTNQTSMYLCASSFPGQALLEQYFGPGTRLTVT.

In its sample, this clonotype was seen many times. The V and J genes are TRBV24-1 and TRBJ1-2, with D possibly matching TRBD1 (6 bases). This CDR3 spans 14 amino acids. The V and J ends lost 3 bases and 7 bases respectively, with 14 bases between them. From germline, CDR1 is KGHDR and CDR2 SFDVKD. DNA for the CDR3: TGTGCCACCAGTGATCCCACAGGGCTGGGTGGCTACACCTTC. This sequence encodes CATSDPTGLGGYTF.

This clonotype was counted a few times. The chain links TRBV6-1 to TRBJ2-3, with TRBD2 identical over 8 bases. Germline-derived CDR1 and CDR2 are MNHNS and SASEGT. J lost 4 bases, V lost 5 bases, and 8 bases had no gene match. CDR3 length equals 15 residues. The CDR3 is CASSRLARVADTQYF. The CDR3 nucleotides read TGTGCCAGCAGTCGACTAGCGAGGGTGGCAGATACGCAGTATTTT.

The chain joins TRBV19 to TRBJ2-3, with a tentative D call TRBD2 (5 bases). This CDR3 contains 15 residues. Trimming stripped 5 bases from V and 6 bases from J, with 18 bases between. The germline V gene has CDR1 LNHDA and CDR2 SQIVND (reference sequence). CDR3 DNA sequence: TGTGCCAGTAGTTCCCGGACTCCATTTCTGGATACGCAGTATTTT. Translation gives CASSSRTPFLDTQYF.

In its sample, this clonotype was seen many times. The J gene is TRBJ2-1, the V gene TRBV5-4; 11 bases agree with TRBD2. CDR3 size: 15 residues. The germline CDR1 and CDR2 sequences are SGHNT and YYREEE (reference sequence). Trimming took 4 bases from V and 8 from J; bases not matched to a gene: 8. CDR3: CASSLLAGDMDEQFF. The DNA of the CDR3 is TGTGCCAGCAGCCTACTAGCGGGAGATATGGATGAGCAGTTCTTC.

A few counts support this clonotype. This rearrangement joins TRBV5-1 to TRBJ2-5; D gene unclear. The germline V and J ends were trimmed by 2 bases and 4 bases, with 12 bases remaining between them. CDR3 length: 14 residues. CDR1 is SGHRS and CDR2 is YFSETQ in the germline V gene. CDR3 nucleotide sequence: TGCGCCAGCAGCTTTGCACAGTCGCGAGAGACCCAGTACTTC. Its translation: CASSFAQSRETQYF. The variable domain in full, completed from reference TRBV5-1 and TRBJ2-5, reads KAGVTQTPRYLIKTRGQQVTLSCSPISGHRSVSWYQQTPGQGLQFLFEYFSETQRNKGNFPGRFSGRQFSNSRSEMNVSTLELGDSALYLCASSFAQSRETQYFGPGTRLLVL.

This clonotype appeared a few times. The rearrangement joins TRBV13 to TRBJ2-5, with TRBD2 matching 9 bases. V was pared by 4 bases and J by 5 bases, with 17 bases of the junction left unmatched. This CDR3 region has 18 residues. Germline V gene sequence: CDR1 PRHDT, CDR2 FYEKMQ (reference sequence). The chain's CDR3 is CASSSGLGGRAQRETQYF. In DNA form, the CDR3 reads TGTGCCAGCAGCTCTGGGCTGGGCGGGAGGGCACAACGGGAGACCCAGTACTTC.

The sample holds many counts of this clonotype. V and J are TRBV30 and TRBJ2-1, with D unresolved. This CDR3 is built from 11 residues. Germline CDR1 reads GTSNPN; CDR2 reads SVGIG (reference sequence). The V end lost 0 bases, the J end lost 8 bases, and 5 bases lay between the germline ends. CDR3 loop: CAWSVLHEQFF. As DNA, the CDR3 is TGTGCCTGGAGTGTACTTCATGAGCAGTTCTTC.

Of note for this clonotype: This could be a read error, since a much larger clone is one nucleotide away. The V and J genes are TRBV6-1 and TRBJ2-7; D gene ambiguous. Looked up from germline, CDR1 is MNHNS and CDR2 is SASEGT. This CDR3 is built from 15 residues. This chain's CDR3 is CASSNGLRRSYEQHF. CDR3 bases: TGTGCCAGCAGCAACGGGTTAAGACGTTCCTACGAGCAGCACTTC.

Many counts were recorded for this clonotype. The chain is built from TRBV28 and TRBJ2-5; 11 bases fit TRBD2. Looked up from germline, CDR1 is MDHEN and CDR2 is SYDVKM. This CDR3 region has 16 residues. The V segment lost 2 bases and the J segment 5 bases; nucleotides outside the gene matches: 7. Here the CDR3 DNA reads TGTGCCAGCAGTTTACTAGCGGGAGGTCCGAGGGAGACCCAGTACTTC. Its protein is CASSLLAGGPRETQYF.

This clonotype was observed at least ten times. The chain recombines TRBV12-3 or TRBV12-4 with TRBJ2-7; 7 nucleotides line up with TRBD1. This CDR3 spans 15 amino acids. J was trimmed by 3 bases and V by 1 base; bases with no gene match: 6. The CDR3 loop is CASSLETGNSYEQYF. Written as DNA, the CDR3 is TGTGCCAGCAGTTTAGAGACAGGGAATAGCTACGAGCAGTACTTC.